This T cell receptor beta chain was recovered during a study of cytomegalovirus exposure and HLA in healthy donors. CDR1 SGHTA and CDR2 FQGNSA come from the germline V gene. With 6 bases removed from V and 6 bases from J, the gap between germline ends came to 15 bases. This CDR3 spans 14 amino acids. Primers for the PCR totalled 60 Vbeta and 13 Jbeta. Only in-frame clones appear in the TCRdb table, and some are missing; sequencing was by immunoSEQ multiplex PCR. Here the sample spans roughly 55,000 clones, about 81% being singletons. The TCR was taken from a boy younger than 18 in good health and CMV-seropositive. Input material: PBMCs. This chain joins TRBV7-2 and TRBJ2-4, with D tentatively TRBD1 (6 bases). The CDR3 DNA sequence: TGTGCCAGCAGGTCAGCCAAACAGGGAAACATTCAGTACTTC. Encoded protein: CASRSAKQGNIQYF.